Listed here is a single TCR beta chain. Its antigen remains unidentified. This sample is drawn from a study of response to subunit inactivated influenza vaccine. Study results and caveats: Authors suggested few new T cells are recruited by each seasonal influenza vaccination.

TCRdb used MiXCR to reprocess the RT-PCR reads, holding one entry per CDR3 protein. The sample comprises about 520,000 distinct CDR3 sequences, roughly 27% of which are singletons, and under 2.5% rests with the top ten. Specimen: CD4+ T cells sorted from PBMCs, collected about 5 days after vaccination. The TCR comes from a man between 50 and 59 years old who received an inactivated influenza vaccine.

CDR3 sequence reads: CATSDTGLAGFNEQFF. CDR3 DNA sequence: TGTGCCACCAGTGATACCGGACTAGCGGGATTCAATGAGCAGTTCTTC. The chain uses TRBV24-1 and TRBJ2-1; TRBD2 matches 12 bases. The trim removed 3 bases at V and 6 bases at J, leaving 5 bases unmatched. This CDR3 spans 16 amino acids. Germline values: CDR1 KGHDR, CDR2 SFDVKD.